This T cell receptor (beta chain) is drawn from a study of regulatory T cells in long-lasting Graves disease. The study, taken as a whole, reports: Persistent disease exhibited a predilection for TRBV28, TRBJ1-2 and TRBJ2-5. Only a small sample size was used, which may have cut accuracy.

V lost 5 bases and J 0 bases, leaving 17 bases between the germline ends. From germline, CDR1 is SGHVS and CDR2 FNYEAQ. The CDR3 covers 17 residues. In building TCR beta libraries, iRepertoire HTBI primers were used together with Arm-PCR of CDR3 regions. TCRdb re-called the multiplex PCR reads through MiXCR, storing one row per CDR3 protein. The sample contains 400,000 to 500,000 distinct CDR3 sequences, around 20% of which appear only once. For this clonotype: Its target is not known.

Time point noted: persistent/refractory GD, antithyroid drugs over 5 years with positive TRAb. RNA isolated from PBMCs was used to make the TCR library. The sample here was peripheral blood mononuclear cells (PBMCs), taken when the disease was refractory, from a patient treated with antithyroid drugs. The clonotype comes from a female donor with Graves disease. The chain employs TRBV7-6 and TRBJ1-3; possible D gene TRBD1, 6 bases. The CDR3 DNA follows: TGTGCCAGCAGCCAACAGCCGACAGGCAGCTCTGGAAACACCATATATTTT. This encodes CASSQQPTGSSGNTIYF.